Listed below are T cell receptor beta chains from one sample, sequenced in a study of T cells in Graves' hyperthyroidism and ophthalmopathy. From the multiplex PCR reads, TCRdb called clonotypes with MiXCR, one entry per CDR3 protein. This sample has hundreds of thousands of distinct CDR3 sequences; over 10% occur once, and the top ten carry less than 10%. The material sequenced was blood. These receptors all come from a woman aged 18 to 35 with Graves' hyperthyroidism. Each CDR3 is given with its conserved first and last residue. A D gene is named only where the DNA matches it firmly. The listing skips clone size in some rows; elsewhere it reads once, few, many or a size class.

D gene | J gene | V gene | clone size | CDR3 DNA | CDR3 protein
- | TRBJ1-5 | TRBV19 | few | TGTGCCAGTACCACCACCTCGCGTGGTGGGAGCAATCAGCCCCAGCATTTT | CASTTTSRGGSNQPQHF
- | TRBJ1-1 | TRBV10-1 | - | TGCGCCAGCAGTGAGTCGACGGGAAACACTGAAGCTTTCTTT | CASSESTGNTEAFF
- | TRBJ1-4 | TRBV18 | many | TGTGCCAGCTCACCTGAAAGGGGCGAAAAACTGTTTTTT | CASSPERGEKLFF
TRBD1 | TRBJ2-2 | TRBV27 | few | TGTGCCAGCAGTCCCCGGGACAGGGGATTCCTTACCGCCACCGGGGAGCTGTTTTTT | CASSPRDRGFLTATGELFF
- | TRBJ2-3 | TRBV24-1 | many | TGTGCCACCCAGTCGATGGGGGCTCGTACGCAGTATTTT | CATQSMGARTQYF
- | TRBJ2-7 | TRBV20-1 | many | TGCAGTGCTAGAATTCCCGGGTCCGACTCCTACGAGCAGTACTTC | CSARIPGSDSYEQYF
TRBD1 | TRBJ1-2 | TRBV27 | many | TGTGCCAGCAGTTCGACAGGGGAAGAAGGCTACACCTTC | CASSSTGEEGYTF
TRBD1 | TRBJ1-4 | TRBV28 | few | TGTGCCAGCAGTTTCGAACAGGGGGCAGGGGAAAAACTGTTTTTT | CASSFEQGAGEKLFF
- | TRBJ2-5 | TRBV7-9 | few | TGTGCCAGCGCCGGCAGGGGGGGGAGCCAAGAGACCCAGTACTTC | CASAGRGGSQETQYF
TRBD2 | TRBJ2-5 | TRBV7-9 | many | TGTGCCAGCGGTTATAGCGGGTACATCCAAGAGACCCAGTACTTC | CASGYSGYIQETQYF
TRBD2 | TRBJ2-1 | TRBV5-1 | many | TGCGCCAGCAGCACGGGGACTAGCTTTGAGCAGTTCTTC | CASSTGTSFEQFF
TRBD2 | TRBJ2-3 | TRBV5-1 | many | TGCGCCAGCAGCTTGAGCGTGGGAGGGCTAGCAGATACGCAGTATTTT | CASSLSVGGLADTQYF
TRBD2 | TRBJ2-3 | TRBV7-9 | many | TGTGCCAGCAGCTCCCGGACTAGCGGGACCACAGATACGCAGTATTTT | CASSSRTSGTTDTQYF
TRBD2 | TRBJ2-7 | TRBV6-2/TRBV6-3 | many | TGTGCCAGCAGTAAGGGACTAGCGGGAGGTCTCGAGCAGTACTTC | CASSKGLAGGLEQYF
TRBD2 | TRBJ2-3 | TRBV19 | many | TGTGCCAGTAGTATAGATCAACTAGCGGGAGACCTAGATACGCAGTATTTT | CASSIDQLAGDLDTQYF
TRBD1 | TRBJ2-5 | TRBV30 | - | TGTGCCTGGACCGGGACAGGGGGCGGGGAGACCCAGTACTTC | CAWTGTGGGETQYF
- | TRBJ1-6 | TRBV2 | many | TGTGCCAGCAGTCTACAGGGTGGATATAATTCACCCCTCCACTTT | CASSLQGGYNSPLHF
TRBD2 | TRBJ2-1 | TRBV6-1 | many | TGTGCCAGCAGGCACCAAGCCGGGACTAGCGGGAGGAATGAGCAGTTCTTC | CASRHQAGTSGRNEQFF
- | TRBJ2-1 | TRBV9 | few | TGTGCCAGCAGCGTATTGGGGACCGCTTACAATGAGCAGTTCTTC | CASSVLGTAYNEQFF
- | TRBJ2-2 | TRBV24-1 | few | TGTGCCACCAAGGGGACTCCAAACACCGGGGAGCTGTTTTTT | CATKGTPNTGELFF
TRBD2 | TRBJ2-7 | TRBV20-1 | many | TGCAGTGCCAGAGGGACTAGCGGGAGTCACGAGCAGTACTTC | CSARGTSGSHEQYF
TRBD2 | TRBJ2-2 | TRBV6-1 | many | TGTGCCAGCAGTGTGCGGGGTAGCGGGGCCACCGGGGAGCTGTTTTTT | CASSVRGSGATGELFF
TRBD1 | TRBJ2-2 | TRBV28 | many | TGTGCCAGCAGTTTAGACCGACAGGGGGAATTTCCCCCCCGGGAGCTGTTTTTT | CASSLDRQGEFPPRELFF
TRBD2 | TRBJ2-7 | TRBV5-1 | many | TGCGCCAGCAGCAGGACTAGCGGGCTGACCTACGAGCAGTACTTC | CASSRTSGLTYEQYF
TRBD2 | TRBJ2-1 | TRBV12-3/TRBV12-4 | many | TGTGCCAGCAGTTTTCAGCGCGGGAGGCTCTACAATGAGCAGTTCTTC | CASSFQRGRLYNEQFF
- | TRBJ2-7 | TRBV30 | many | TGTGCCTGGAGCCGTGAAACCCACGAGCAGTACTTC | CAWSRETHEQYF
- | TRBJ2-5 | TRBV4-1 | few | TGCGCCAGCAGCCAAGATGAGGGGGGTGGGTCTGGAGAGACCCAGTACTTC | CASSQDEGGGSGETQYF
TRBD1 | TRBJ1-2 | TRBV6-2/TRBV6-3 | many | TGTGCCAGCAGCTACCCCGGGACAGGGGGACTTGGCTACACCTTC | CASSYPGTGGLGYTF
TRBD1 | TRBJ1-4 | TRBV15 | few | TGTGCCACCAGCATCGACAGGGTTCCTATAGCAACTAATGAAAAACTGTTTTTT | CATSIDRVPIATNEKLFF
TRBD1 | TRBJ1-1 | TRBV12-3/TRBV12-4 | many | TGTGCCAGCAGTTCTACAGGGGGCACTGAAGCTTTCTTT | CASSSTGGTEAFF
- | TRBJ1-5 | TRBV6-1 | many | TGTGCCAGCAGTCCCGGGGTGTATAGCAATCAGCCCCAGCATTTT | CASSPGVYSNQPQHF
- | TRBJ1-5 | TRBV28 | many | TGTGCCAGCCACGGGGCCTATCGTAGCAATCAGCCCCAGCATTTT | CASHGAYRSNQPQHF
TRBD2 | TRBJ2-1 | TRBV7-9 | many | TGTGCCAGCCAAGGTATTGTCGGGACTAGCGGGAGGGATTTCTCCTACAATGAGCAGTTCTTC | CASQGIVGTSGRDFSYNEQFF
- | TRBJ2-5 | TRBV12-3/TRBV12-4 | few | TGTGCCAGCAGTGTAACAGTTAGCAGAACCCAGTACTTC | CASSVTVSRTQYF
- | TRBJ2-2 | TRBV19 | many | TGTGCCAGTAGCAAACTGGACCAGACCGGGGAGCTGTTTTTT | CASSKLDQTGELFF
- | TRBJ1-2 | TRBV4-2 | - | TGTGCCAGCAGCCGGGTGGATTCTAACTATGGCTACACCTTC | CASSRVDSNYGYTF
- | TRBJ2-3 | TRBV7-8 | many | TGTGCCAGCAGCTTAGATAACGGGATTAGCACAGATACGCAGTATTTT | CASSLDNGISTDTQYF
TRBD2 | TRBJ2-7 | TRBV12-3/TRBV12-4 | - | TGTGCCAGCAGCCTGATGACTAGCGGGAGTCCCAACGAGCAGTACTTC | CASSLMTSGSPNEQYF
- | TRBJ1-5 | TRBV12-3/TRBV12-4 | many | TGTGCCAGCAGTCCCCGGTCAGGGGGCAATCAGCCCCAGCATTTT | CASSPRSGGNQPQHF
- | TRBJ1-2 | TRBV27 | many | TGTGCCAACAGTTTAGCCGGGACCTATGGCTACACCTTC | CANSLAGTYGYTF
TRBD1 | TRBJ1-6 | TRBV4-2 | few | TGTGCCAGCAGCCAAGATCTGAGGACAGGGTATTCACCCCTCCACTTT | CASSQDLRTGYSPLHF
- | TRBJ1-1 | TRBV4-2 | many | TGTGCCAGCAGCCACGAAGTTATAACTGAAGCTTTCTTT | CASSHEVITEAFF
- | TRBJ1-3 | TRBV12-3/TRBV12-4 | many | TGTGCCAGCAGTTTCTTCTCCTCTGGAAACACCATATATTTT | CASSFFSSGNTIYF
TRBD1 | TRBJ1-5 | TRBV19 | - | TGTGCCAGTAGTATACCGGGACAGGGTGGCAATCAGCCCCAGCATTTT | CASSIPGQGGNQPQHF
- | TRBJ1-2 | TRBV19 | many | TGTGCCAGTAGTATTTCGGGGATTGATGGCTACACCTTC | CASSISGIDGYTF
- | TRBJ1-4 | TRBV28 | many | TGTGCCAGCAGTTTAGGACGGGAAATGGGAAAACTGTTTTTT | CASSLGREMGKLFF
- | TRBJ1-3 | TRBV6-1 | - | TGTGCCAGCAGTGATCGGACAGACAAGGCTGGAAACACCATATATTTT | CASSDRTDKAGNTIYF
TRBD1 | TRBJ1-2 | TRBV27 | - | TGTGCCAGCAGTTTATCTAGGACAGGGTTCTATGGCTACACCTTC | CASSLSRTGFYGYTF
- | TRBJ1-2 | TRBV28 | many | TGTGCCCACTGGAGTGGCACCTATGGCTACACCTTC | CAHWSGTYGYTF
- | TRBJ1-1 | TRBV4-1 | few | TGCGCCAGCATGGAACAGCCGAACACTGAAGCTTTCTTT | CASMEQPNTEAFF
- | TRBJ1-5 | TRBV29-1 | many | TGCAGCGTTGTAGCGGGGGGCGGCAATCAGCCCCAGCATTTT | CSVVAGGGNQPQHF
- | TRBJ2-1 | TRBV24-1 | many | TGTGCCACGAGCGATGCCTTGACTAGTACGAGTGAGCAGTTCTTC | CATSDALTSTSEQFF
- | TRBJ2-3 | TRBV20-1 | many | TGCAGTGCTAGAGATCCCCGCGGGCGATATACGCAGTATTTT | CSARDPRGRYTQYF
- | TRBJ2-5 | TRBV6-5 | few | TGTGCCAGCAGTTACCGGGTTCTAGAGACCCAGTACTTC | CASSYRVLETQYF
- | TRBJ2-3 | TRBV5-1 | many | TGCGCCAGCAGCTTGGGCCAGTGGGGAGATACGCAGTATTTT | CASSLGQWGDTQYF
TRBD1 | TRBJ1-1 | TRBV5-5 | many | TGTGCCAGCAGCCGCCAGGGGGCAAACACTGAAGCTTTCTTT | CASSRQGANTEAFF
- | TRBJ2-1 | TRBV28 | many | TGTGCCAGCAGTTTACCCGGGAACGACAATGAGCAGTTCTTC | CASSLPGNDNEQFF
TRBD1 | TRBJ1-3 | TRBV7-2 | few | TGTGCCAGCAGCTTAGAGGCAGGGGGGGTTATTGGAGCTGGAAACACCATATATTTT | CASSLEAGGVIGAGNTIYF
TRBD1 | TRBJ2-1 | TRBV7-2 | many | TGTGCCAGCAGCTTAACGGACAGGGGCCTTATACGAAAATCCTACAATGAGCAGTTCTTC | CASSLTDRGLIRKSYNEQFF